These 4 T cell receptor beta chains were all obtained from the same sample, sequenced in a study of blood T cell repertoires in COVID-19. Some clones are missing from TCRdb's copy, which holds only in-frame ones; the method was immunoSEQ multiplex PCR. The sample records roughly 290,000 clones, roughly nine tenths being singletons. Sequenced input: PBMCs or T cells enriched from blood (not recorded which). Every receptor here comes from a woman between 40 and 50 years old who had recovered from COVID-19.

This clone has a single count. V usage is TRBV19 and J usage is TRBJ2-7, with TRBD2 as a possible D gene (6 bases). In germline, CDR1 is LNHDA, CDR2 SQIVND (reference sequence). The V end was cut by 4 bases, the J end by 4 bases, with 17 bases between. This CDR3 comprises 15 residues. CDR3 bases: TGTGCCAGTAGTACCGCCGGGACTTCTCTTTACGAGCAGTACTTC. It encodes CASSTAGTSLYEQYF.

The V gene is TRBV7-2, the J gene TRBJ2-1; D possibly corresponds to TRBD2 (6 bases). Germline loops: CDR1 SGHTA, CDR2 FQGNSA. Deletions cut 3 bases from V and 10 bases from J, with 19 bases between. The CDR3 covers 15 residues. This CDR3 reads CASSFSGLTSWEQFF. In DNA form, the CDR3 reads TGTGCCAGCAGCTTTTCGGGACTTACTTCCTGGGAGCAGTTCTTC.

The chain is built from TRBV15 and TRBJ1-1; perhaps TRBD1 as D (6 bases). Trimming left V 7 bases short and J 5 bases short, with 11 bases between. The CDR3 contains 12 residues. Germline CDR1 reads LNHNV; CDR2 reads YYDKDF (reference sequence). The CDR3 region is CATTQGTTEAFF. The CDR3 bases are TGTGCCACCACCCAGGGGACGACTGAAGCTTTCTTT.

The V call is TRBV24-1, the J call TRBJ2-5, with a weak D call TRBD1 (6 bases). V lost 6 bases and J 5 bases, leaving 9 bases between the germline ends. CDR3 length: 12 residues. Germline V gene sequence: CDR1 KGHDR, CDR2 SFDVKD. The CDR3 loop reads CATSPDSETQYF. For the CDR3, the DNA is TGTGCCACCAGTCCGGACAGCGAGACCCAGTACTTC.